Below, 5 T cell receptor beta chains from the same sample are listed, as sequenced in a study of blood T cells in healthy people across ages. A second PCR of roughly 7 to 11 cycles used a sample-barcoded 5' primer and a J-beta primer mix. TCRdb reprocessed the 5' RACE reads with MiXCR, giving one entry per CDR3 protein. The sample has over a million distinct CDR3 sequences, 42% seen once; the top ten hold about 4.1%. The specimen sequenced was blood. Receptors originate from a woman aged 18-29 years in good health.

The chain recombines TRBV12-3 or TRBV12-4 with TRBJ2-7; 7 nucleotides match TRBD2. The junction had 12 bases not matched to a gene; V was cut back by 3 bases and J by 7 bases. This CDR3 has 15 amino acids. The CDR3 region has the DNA TGTGCCAGCAGTTTCGCTAGGACTAGGGGCGATGAGCAGTACTTC. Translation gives CASSFARTRGDEQYF.

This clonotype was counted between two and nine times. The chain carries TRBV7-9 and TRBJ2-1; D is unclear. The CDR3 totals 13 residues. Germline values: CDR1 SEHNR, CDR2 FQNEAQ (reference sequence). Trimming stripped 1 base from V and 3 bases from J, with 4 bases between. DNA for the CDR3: TGTGCCAGCAGCTTAGTTAACTACAATGAGCAGTTCTTC. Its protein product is CASSLVNYNEQFF.

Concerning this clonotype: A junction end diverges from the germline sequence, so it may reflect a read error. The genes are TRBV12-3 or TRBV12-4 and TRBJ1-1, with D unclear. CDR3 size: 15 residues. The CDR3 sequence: CAGSLVRGFTTEAFF. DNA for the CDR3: TGTGCCGGCAGTTTAGTTCGAGGGTTTACCACTGAAGCTTTCTTT.

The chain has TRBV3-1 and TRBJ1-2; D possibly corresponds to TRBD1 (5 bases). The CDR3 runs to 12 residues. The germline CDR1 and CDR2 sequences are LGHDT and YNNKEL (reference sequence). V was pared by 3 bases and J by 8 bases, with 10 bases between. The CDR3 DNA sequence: TGTGCCAGCAGCCACGGGGCCTGGGGCTACACCTTC. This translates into CASSHGAWGYTF.

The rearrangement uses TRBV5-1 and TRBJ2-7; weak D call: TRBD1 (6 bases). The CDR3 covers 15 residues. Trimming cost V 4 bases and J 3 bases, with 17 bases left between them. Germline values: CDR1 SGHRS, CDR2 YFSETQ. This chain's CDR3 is CASSNGQRGNYEQYF. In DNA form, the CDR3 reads TGCGCCAGCAGCAACGGACAGAGGGGAAACTACGAGCAGTACTTC.